This passage covers 20 T cell receptor beta chains from one sample sequenced in a study of blood T cell repertoires in COVID-19. TCRdb keeps only in-frame clones here, not all; method: immunoSEQ multiplex PCR. The sample contains 250,000 to 300,000 clones, just under 90% of which appear only once. The sample taken for sequencing was PBMCs or T cells enriched from blood (not recorded which). Every receptor here comes from a woman aged 55-70 years who had recovered from COVID-19.

V usage is TRBV5-1 and J usage is TRBJ1-2; D gene unclear. CDR3 length: 13 amino acids. In germline, CDR1 is SGHRS, CDR2 YFSETQ. The V and J ends lost 0 bases and 4 bases respectively, with 7 bases between them. CDR3 loop: CASSLVQFYGYTF. The CDR3 DNA follows: TGCGCCAGCAGCTTGGTGCAGTTCTATGGCTACACCTTC. The entire variable domain, with the rest obtained from reference TRBV5-1 and TRBJ1-2, is as follows: KAGVTQTPRYLIKTRGQQVTLSCSPISGHRSVSWYQQTPGQGLQFLFEYFSETQRNKGNFPGRFSGRQFSNSRSEMNVSTLELGDSALYLCASSLVQFYGYTFGSGTRLTVV.

The chain recombines TRBV24-1 with TRBJ2-1; D unresolved. Germline V lookup: CDR1 KGHDR, CDR2 SFDVKD. The V gene lost 4 bases and the J gene lost 2 bases, with 14 bases spanning the gap. The CDR3 is 16 residues long. DNA of the CDR3: TGTGCCACCAGTGAGTCCCAGGTAAACACCTACAATGAGCAGTTCTTC. Its protein is CATSESQVNTYNEQFF.

The V and J genes are TRBV4-1 and TRBJ1-2; TRBD1 matches at 8 bases. The J segment lost 3 bases and the V segment lost 6 bases, leaving 3 bases of the junction unmatched. This CDR3 region has 13 residues. Germline V gene lookup returns CDR1 MGHRA and CDR2 YSYEKL. The CDR3 DNA follows: TGCGCCAGCAGTACAGGGGGGGACTATGGCTACACCTTC. It translates to CASSTGGDYGYTF.

V and J are TRBV2 and TRBJ2-6; D is unclear. V was clipped by 6 bases and J by 5 bases, with 5 bases between them. The CDR3 loop spans 12 amino acids. The germline gives CDR1 SNHLY, CDR2 FYNNEI. In nucleotides, the CDR3 is TGTGCCAGCAGGAACAGGGCCAACGTCCTGACTTTC. Amino acid sequence: CASRNRANVLTF.

This clone was found once. The V gene is TRBV5-1, the J gene TRBJ2-3; D perhaps matches TRBD2 (6 bases). Trimming stripped 3 bases from V and 5 bases from J, with 16 bases between. Germline V gives CDR1 SGHRS, CDR2 YFSETQ. The CDR3 spans 15 residues. CDR3 sequence: CASSSPDVGGDTQYF. CDR3 nucleotides: TGCGCCAGCAGCTCACCCGATGTGGGAGGAGATACGCAGTATTTT.

The chain combines TRBV3-1 (or the pseudogene TRBV3-2) with TRBJ1-2; 7 bases map to TRBD1. Germline lookup yields CDR1 LGHDT and CDR2 YNNKEL (reference sequence). CDR3 length: 17 residues. J lost 8 bases, V lost 6 bases, and 21 bases had no gene match. CDR3 sequence: CASRGYRGPGFVDGYTF. In DNA, the CDR3 is TGTGCCAGCAGAGGCTATAGGGGGCCAGGGTTCGTGGACGGCTACACCTTC.

V and J are TRBV15 and TRBJ1-2; D is unclear. The CDR3 has 12 amino acids. Deletions cut 2 bases from V and 4 bases from J, with 5 bases between. Per the germline V gene, CDR1 is LNHNV and CDR2 is YYDKDF (reference sequence). The CDR3 reads CATSRTPYGYTF. CDR3 DNA: TGTGCCACCAGCAGAACACCCTATGGCTACACCTTC.

This sequence joins TRBV28 and TRBJ2-3; a possible D gene is TRBD1 (5 bases). This CDR3 is built from 15 residues. Germline lookup yields CDR1 MDHEN and CDR2 SYDVKM. Trimming took off 3 bases at V and 6 bases at J, with 16 bases between the two ends. CDR3 DNA sequence: TGTGCCAGCAGTTTTGGGTCTACAGGATCGGATACGCAGTATTTT. Translated, it gives CASSFGSTGSDTQYF.

The rearrangement uses TRBV5-1 and TRBJ2-2; tentatively, D is TRBD1 (6 bases). CDR1 and CDR2 (germline): SGHRS, YFSETQ. This CDR3 has 16 residues. V was cut by 2 bases and J by 11 bases, with 22 bases left in between. CDR3 protein: CASSFSGTRIPEELFF. The CDR3 DNA reads as TGCGCCAGCAGCTTCTCCGGGACAAGGATCCCCGAAGAGCTGTTTTTT.

The chain joins TRBV5-6 to TRBJ2-1; maybe TRBD1 (6 bases). CDR3 length equals 15 residues. V lost 0 bases and J lost 6, with 13 bases in between. Germline assignment: CDR1 SGHDT and CDR2 YYEEEE. The CDR3 protein is CASSLAGAGVNEQFF. The CDR3 region has the DNA TGTGCCAGCAGCTTGGCCGGAGCAGGGGTCAATGAGCAGTTCTTC.

CDR3 coding DNA: TGTGCCTGGAGGGGGACTTCAGATACGCAGTATTTT. This sequence encodes CAWRGTSDTQYF. The gene calls are TRBV30 and TRBJ2-3, with D possibly matching TRBD2 (6 bases). V was trimmed by 3 bases and J by 4 bases, leaving 8 bases between them. CDR1 and CDR2 (germline): GTSNPN, SVGIG (reference sequence). There are 12 residues in the CDR3.

To note about this clone: A junction end diverges from the germline sequence, so it may reflect a read error. The V call is TRBV7-7, the J call TRBJ2-1; tentative D call: TRBD2 (5 bases). The germline V gene has CDR1 SSHAT and CDR2 FNYEAQ (reference sequence). The CDR3 sequence is 13 residues long. The DNA for the CDR3 is TGTGCTAGCAGCTCTGAGGGCTACCATGAGCAGTTCTTC. Its translation is CASSSEGYHEQFF.

The rearrangement links TRBV6-5 to TRBJ2-7; TRBD2 might be the D (6 bases). V was shortened by 6 bases and J by 5 bases, with 14 bases between the two germline ends. The CDR3 contains 13 residues. Germline CDR1 MNHEY, CDR2 SVGAGI. This CDR3 is CASRRRLVNEQYF. CDR3 coding DNA: TGTGCCAGCAGGAGACGACTAGTAAACGAGCAGTACTTC.

The V and J genes are TRBV3-1 (or the pseudogene TRBV3-2) and TRBJ1-2; D may be TRBD1 (6 bases). The CDR3 is 18 amino acids. The V gene's germline CDR1 is LGHDT and CDR2 YNNKEL (reference sequence). Trimming stripped 0 bases from V and 5 bases from J, with 22 bases between. For the CDR3, the DNA is TGTGCCAGCAGCCAAGATCGTGGTGGCAGGGGATATTTTTATGGCTACACCTTC. Protein product: CASSQDRGGRGYFYGYTF.

The chain has TRBV28 and TRBJ1-6, with 11 bases matching TRBD1. The CDR3 totals 14 residues. The V gene's germline CDR1 is MDHEN and CDR2 SYDVKM. The ends lost 6 bases at V and 12 bases at J; junction bases unmatched: 7. CDR3 DNA sequence: TGTGCCAGCAGACCGGGACAGGGGGGGAAACCCCTCCACTTT. Translating gives CASRPGQGGKPLHF.

The chain uses TRBV28 and TRBJ1-1, with 8 bases that match TRBD1. J was trimmed by 5 bases and V by 3 bases; bases with no gene match: 8. The CDR3 extends over 15 amino acids. Germline V gene sequence: CDR1 MDHEN, CDR2 SYDVKM. Here the CDR3 DNA reads TGTGCCAGCAGTTTCCCGGACAGGGTGGGGACTGAAGCTTTCTTT. Translating it yields CASSFPDRVGTEAFF.

The rearrangement links TRBV20-1 to TRBJ1-1; D possibly corresponds to TRBD1 (5 bases). The CDR3 totals 12 residues. Germline assignment: CDR1 DFQATT and CDR2 SNEGSKA (reference sequence). The ends were cut back, 6 bases at V and 6 bases at J, with 14 bases in the middle. CDR3 region: CSASRQRAEAFF. CDR3 in DNA: TGCAGTGCCAGTCGACAGCGTGCTGAAGCTTTCTTT.

This clone was seen only once. This chain links TRBV5-6 with TRBJ2-7; the D gene is possibly TRBD1 (5 bases). The CDR3 runs 15 residues. Germline V gene lookup returns CDR1 SGHDT and CDR2 YYEEEE. V lost 4 bases and J lost 4, with 18 bases in between. CDR3 sequence reads: CASSPGLTDRYEQYF. CDR3 coding DNA: TGTGCCAGCAGCCCTGGGTTGACAGACAGATACGAGCAGTACTTC.

The genes are TRBV7-8 and TRBJ2-7; 11 nucleotides align to TRBD2. The ends lost 6 bases at V and 3 bases at J; junction bases unmatched: 7. The germline gives CDR1 SGHVS, CDR2 FQNEAQ. The CDR3 is 15 residues long. The CDR3 sequence: CASSPRLAGNYEQYF. CDR3 DNA: TGTGCCAGCAGTCCTCGACTAGCGGGAAACTACGAGCAGTACTTC.

This sequence joins TRBV18 and TRBJ2-1, with TRBD2 identical over 8 bases. V dropped 4 bases and J dropped 4; count of bases not matched to a gene: 6. The CDR3 runs to 15 residues. Germline values: CDR1 KGHSH, CDR2 LQKENI. The CDR3 DNA reads as TGTGCCAGCTCACTCGGACTAGCATTATACAATGAGCAGTTCTTC. This translates into CASSLGLALYNEQFF.